This TCR beta chain comes out of a study of sequential checkpoint blockade in melanoma. Study overall: After both sequences, patients received maintenance nivolumab.

CDR1 is MDHEN and CDR2 is SYDVKM in the germline V gene. V was pared by 7 bases and J by 8 bases, with 18 bases between. This CDR3 contains 14 residues. Described treatment: randomized to nivolumab then ipilimumab (arm A) or the reverse (arm B). Sorted cells were live CD3+CD8+, lacking CD19 and CD56, from PBMCs. Sequenced by immunoSEQ multiplex PCR; TCRdb stores in-frame clones only, minus some. The data hold over 20,000 clones, with roughly 70% observed a single time. This chain uses TRBV28 with TRBJ2-1; D is possibly TRBD2 (6 bases). The clonotype was recovered from a human donor with melanoma. Sequenced here: CD8+ T cells sorted from blood (inferred from file names), sampled from a patient given nivolumab and ipilimumab in sequence. For the CDR3, the DNA is TGTGCCAGCAACGGAGCGGGCCGGCCGGATGAGCAGTTCTTC. It codes for CASNGAGRPDEQFF.